This entry lists 9 T cell receptor beta chains sequenced from one sample in a study of STAT3 mutations in large granular lymphocyte leukemia. Broader study findings: At least one immunodominant TCR beta clonotype appeared in every T-cell large granular lymphocyte leukemia patient.

Sequenced by immunoSEQ multiplex PCR; TCRdb stores in-frame clones only, minus some. The sample carries approximately 5,400 clones, about 45% recorded once. Which antigens these TCRs recognize remains unknown. The material sequenced was peripheral blood mononuclear cells. All receptors derive from a woman in her 70s with T-cell large granular lymphocyte leukemia. Some clones in this sample may be carry-over from other donors' samples.

This clone was detected a few times. This rearrangement joins TRBV25-1 to TRBJ1-2; D unclear. CDR1 is MGHDK, CDR2 SYGVNS, per germline. The V and J ends lost 4 bases and 4 bases respectively, with 7 bases between them. This CDR3 is 12 amino acids long. The chain's CDR3 is CASSAQSYGYTF. DNA for the CDR3: TGTGCCAGCAGTGCCCAGTCCTATGGCTACACCTTC.

There are a few counts of this clone. The V gene is TRBV30, the J gene TRBJ2-7; tentatively, D is TRBD1 (5 bases). This CDR3 has 12 amino acids. Trimming removed 7 bases at V and 0 bases at J, with 10 bases between. Germline assignment: CDR1 GTSNPN and CDR2 SVGIG (reference sequence). CDR3 nucleotides: TGTGCCTCCCAGGGCAGCTCCTACGAGCAGTACTTC. Protein sequence: CASQGSSYEQYF.

The rearrangement joins TRBV29-1 to TRBJ2-7; D may be TRBD1 or TRBD2 (5 bases each). This CDR3 is built from 12 residues. CDR1 and CDR2 (germline): SQVTM, ANQGSEA. The ends were cut back, 3 bases at V and 6 bases at J, with 12 bases in the middle. The CDR3 DNA reads TGCAGCGTTGAGTGGGGACGGGGCGAGCAGTACTTC. This encodes CSVEWGRGEQYF.

The CDR3 here is CASSLDPASNQPQHF. The CDR3 DNA reads TGTGCCAGCAGCTTGGATCCCGCAAGCAATCAGCCCCAGCATTTT. The V gene is TRBV5-4, the J gene TRBJ1-5; D is unresolved. Trimming removed 0 bases at V and 1 base at J, with 8 bases between. The CDR3 has 15 amino acids. The germline gives CDR1 SGHNT, CDR2 YYREEE (reference sequence).

The CDR3 nucleotides read TGTGCCAGCAGCTGGGACAGGGACGGGTTTGGCTACACCTTC. Translated: CASSWDRDGFGYTF. The chain employs TRBV5-6 and TRBJ1-2, with 9 positions matching TRBD1. J gave up 7 bases and V 3 bases, and 7 bases lay outside the gene matches. Germline loops: CDR1 SGHDT, CDR2 YYEEEE. This CDR3 has 14 amino acids.

By share of the sample, this clone is medium-sized. The V gene is TRBV30, the J gene TRBJ1-5; weak D call: TRBD1 (5 bases). This CDR3 is 15 amino acids long. Germline CDR1 GTSNPN, CDR2 SVGIG (reference sequence). Trimming removed 1 base from V and 0 bases from J, with 10 bases in between. The CDR3 protein is CAWSGWGDSNQPQHF. The CDR3 DNA sequence: TGTGCCTGGAGTGGTTGGGGGGATAGCAATCAGCCCCAGCATTTT.

V usage is TRBV5-1 and J usage is TRBJ1-1; 7 bases align to TRBD1. Germline CDR1 SGHRS, CDR2 YFSETQ. J was trimmed by 5 bases and V by 1 base; bases with no gene match: 11. The CDR3 is 16 residues long. The CDR3, as DNA: TGCGCCAGCAGCTTGTCCACCGGGACAGTTCGGACTGAAGCTTTCTTT. Translated, it gives CASSLSTGTVRTEAFF.

V usage is TRBV7-9 and J usage is TRBJ2-7, with 15 bases aligning to TRBD2. CDR1 and CDR2 (germline): SEHNR, FQNEAQ (reference sequence). The CDR3 loop spans 14 amino acids. After removal of 5 bases from V and 7 bases from J, the junction contained 3 bases not matched to a gene. The DNA of the CDR3 is TGTGCCAGCAGCCCGGGACTAGCGGGGGGAGAGCAGTACTTC. This gives the protein CASSPGLAGGEQYF.

V usage is TRBV7-9 and J usage is TRBJ2-1, with D uncertain. Trimming stripped 3 bases from V and 5 bases from J, with 5 bases between. There are 12 residues in the CDR3. Germline V gene lookup returns CDR1 SEHNR and CDR2 FQNEAQ (reference sequence). The DNA of the CDR3 is TGTGCCAGCAGCTTGATTAACAATGAGCAGTTCTTC. It encodes CASSLINNEQFF. Full variable domain (missing parts from reference TRBV7-9 and TRBJ2-1): DTGVSQNPRHKITKRGQNVTFRCDPISEHNRLYWYRQTLGQGPEFLTYFQNEAQLEKSRLLSDRFSAERPKGSFSTLEIQRTEQGDSAMYLCASSLINNEQFFGPGTRLTVL.